These T cell receptor beta chains were read from a single sample in a study of CD8+CD57+ T cells in acquired aplastic anemia. TCRdb passed the reads through MiXCR, listing each CDR3 protein once. The table shows 350,000 to 450,000 distinct CDR3 sequences, with roughly 64% occurring only once. The sample taken for sequencing was sorted CD4+, CD8+, or CD8+CD57+ T cells (not recorded which) from PBMCs. The receptor source for this set is a human donor in good health, serving as a control. The CDR3 runs from the conserved cysteine through the conserved F or W. Fields, in order: clone size, D gene, J gene, V gene, CDR3 DNA, CDR3 protein. D genes are given only for firm matches. The listing skips clone size in some rows; elsewhere it reads once, few, many or a size class.

abundance: NA; d_gene: NA; j_gene: TRBJ2-7; v_gene: TRBV6-1; CDR3nt: TGTGCCAGCAGCCCCCCCGGACGCCCCTACGAGCAGTACTTC; CDR3aa: CASSPPGRPYEQYF
abundance: NA; d_gene: NA; j_gene: TRBJ2-7; v_gene: TRBV11-1; CDR3nt: TGTGCCAGCAGCTTAGGGTGCCGGGAGATGTCCTTC; CDR3aa: CASSLGCREMSF
abundance: few; d_gene: NA; j_gene: TRBJ1-2; v_gene: TRBV11-3; CDR3nt: TGTGCCAGCAGCTTAGTCCACACCGGGGGGGACACATCTAACTATGGCTACACCTTC; CDR3aa: CASSLVHTGGDTSNYGYTF
abundance: NA; d_gene: TRBD1; j_gene: TRBJ2-1; v_gene: TRBV7-2; CDR3nt: TGTGCCAGCAGCATTACCGGGACAGGCTCCTACGATCAGCAGTTCTTC; CDR3aa: CASSITGTGSYDQQFF
abundance: NA; d_gene: NA; j_gene: TRBJ2-3; v_gene: TRBV20-1; CDR3nt: TGCAGTGCTAGACGGGGGCAATCCTACAGAGATACGCAGTATTTT; CDR3aa: CSARRGQSYRDTQYF
abundance: NA; d_gene: TRBD1; j_gene: TRBJ2-5; v_gene: TRBV7-2; CDR3nt: TGTGCCAGCAGCGAGTGGACAGGGGAAGAGACCCAGTACTTC; CDR3aa: CASSEWTGEETQYF
abundance: NA; d_gene: NA; j_gene: TRBJ1-2; v_gene: TRBV15; CDR3nt: TGTGCCACCAGCAGAGAAAACGAGGCCAAGGTGAGGGGTGGCTACACCTTC; CDR3aa: CATSRENEAKVRGGYTF
abundance: few; d_gene: NA; j_gene: TRBJ2-7; v_gene: TRBV19; CDR3nt: TGTGCCAGTAGTCCTCTCCGGACAGCCTCCTACGAGCAGTACTTC; CDR3aa: CASSPLRTASYEQYF
abundance: NA; d_gene: TRBD2; j_gene: TRBJ2-1; v_gene: TRBV7-8; CDR3nt: TGTGCCAGCAGTCGTAGCGGGGGGGCCAATCAGCAGTTCTTC; CDR3aa: CASSRSGGANQQFF
abundance: NA; d_gene: NA; j_gene: TRBJ2-3; v_gene: TRBV7-3; CDR3nt: NA; CDR3aa: CASWVGRGAEAFFYF
abundance: once; d_gene: NA; j_gene: TRBJ1-6; v_gene: TRBV19; CDR3nt: TGTGCCAGTAGTATAGGCACGAATTCTGCCCTCCACTTT; CDR3aa: CASSIGTNSALHF
abundance: NA; d_gene: TRBD1; j_gene: TRBJ1-5; v_gene: TRBV7-2; CDR3nt: TGTGCCAGCAGCCCTCCGGGACAGGGGGCTTTCGGGAATCAGCCCCAGCATTTT; CDR3aa: CASSPPGQGAFGNQPQHF
abundance: few; d_gene: NA; j_gene: TRBJ1-2; v_gene: TRBV29-1; CDR3nt: TGCAGCGTTGAATCGGAGGGCATCCTCTATGGCTACACCTTC; CDR3aa: CSVESEGILYGYTF
abundance: few; d_gene: NA; j_gene: TRBJ2-5; v_gene: TRBV10-1; CDR3nt: TGCGCCAGCAGTGAAAGAGGGACGATGGAGACCCAGTACTTC; CDR3aa: CASSERGTMETQYF
abundance: NA; d_gene: NA; j_gene: TRBJ1-1; v_gene: TRBV10-2; CDR3nt: TGCGCCAGCAGTGAGGACACGTCGGGTGCGACTGAAGCTTTCTTT; CDR3aa: CASSEDTSGATEAFF
abundance: NA; d_gene: NA; j_gene: TRBJ2-7; v_gene: TRBV25-1; CDR3nt: TGTGCCAGCAGCCTAATACGAGAGCAGTACTTC; CDR3aa: CASSLIREQYF
abundance: many; d_gene: TRBD1; j_gene: TRBJ1-2; v_gene: TRBV6-6; CDR3nt: TGTGCCAGCAGAGCCGGGACAGGGGTAATCGGCTATGGCTACACCTTC; CDR3aa: CASRAGTGVIGYGYTF
abundance: NA; d_gene: TRBD1; j_gene: TRBJ2-7; v_gene: TRBV7-2; CDR3nt: TGCGCCAGCAGCCCAGGACAGGCATATGGGTCCCACGAGCAGTACTTC; CDR3aa: CASSPGQAYGSHEQYF
abundance: NA; d_gene: NA; j_gene: TRBJ2-1; v_gene: TRBV5-1; CDR3nt: TGTGCCAGCAGCGTTATGACCAGTGGAGCGGATGAGCAGTTCTTC; CDR3aa: CASSVMTSGADEQFF
abundance: NA; d_gene: NA; j_gene: TRBJ2-3; v_gene: TRBV7-2; CDR3nt: TGTGCCAGCAGCCTCGACCTCCCGGGCCAGTGGAGGACAGATACGCAGTATTTT; CDR3aa: CASSLDLPGQWRTDTQYF
abundance: NA; d_gene: NA; j_gene: TRBJ2-7; v_gene: TRBV7-3; CDR3nt: TGTGCCAGCAGCTTCAACACAAAGGAGCACCACGATCAGTACTTC; CDR3aa: CASSFNTKEHHDQYF
abundance: NA; d_gene: TRBD1; j_gene: TRBJ2-5; v_gene: TRBV11-2; CDR3nt: TGTGCCAGCAGCTGCGGACAGGGCGTTACGGAGACCCAGTACTTC; CDR3aa: CASSCGQGVTETQYF
abundance: many; d_gene: TRBD2; j_gene: TRBJ2-5; v_gene: TRBV30; CDR3nt: TGTGCCTGGAGTGTACTAGCGGGGCAAGAGACCCAGTACTTC; CDR3aa: CAWSVLAGQETQYF
abundance: NA; d_gene: TRBD2; j_gene: TRBJ2-5; v_gene: TRBV7-8; CDR3nt: TGTGCCAGCAGCTTAGGGGGGACTAGCGGGAGGGAGACCCAGTACTTC; CDR3aa: CASSLGGTSGRETQYF
abundance: NA; d_gene: NA; j_gene: TRBJ1-6; v_gene: TRBV11-2; CDR3nt: TGTGCCAGCAGTTTATGCGGATGCAATTCACCCCTCCACTTT; CDR3aa: CASSLCGCNSPLHF
abundance: NA; d_gene: TRBD1; j_gene: TRBJ2-7; v_gene: TRBV7-8; CDR3nt: TGTGCCAGCAGCTTGGCCCCCCCCGACAGGGGCTACGAGCAGTACTTC; CDR3aa: CASSLAPPDRGYEQYF
abundance: many; d_gene: NA; j_gene: TRBJ2-3; v_gene: TRBV2; CDR3nt: TGTGCCAGCACTGCAGGCTCTTTCCTTAGCACAGATACGCAGTATTTT; CDR3aa: CASTAGSFLSTDTQYF
abundance: few; d_gene: NA; j_gene: TRBJ2-7; v_gene: TRBV15; CDR3nt: TGTGCCACCAGCAGATCCGGACAGTCCTACGAGCAGTACTTC; CDR3aa: CATSRSGQSYEQYF
abundance: NA; d_gene: NA; j_gene: TRBJ2-7; v_gene: TRBV7-9; CDR3nt: TGTGCCAGCAGCTTAGCGCATAAGCGGGACAGCTACGAGCAGTACTTC; CDR3aa: CASSLAHKRDSYEQYF
abundance: many; d_gene: TRBD1; j_gene: TRBJ1-5; v_gene: TRBV6-5; CDR3nt: TGTGCCAGCAGTAGACAGGGCTATCAGCCCCAGCATTTT; CDR3aa: CASSRQGYQPQHF
abundance: NA; d_gene: NA; j_gene: TRBJ1-1; v_gene: TRBV7-2; CDR3nt: TGTGCCAGCAGCTTAATATCTAGCGCTGCCGCTTTCTTT; CDR3aa: CASSLISSAAAFF
abundance: NA; d_gene: TRBD1; j_gene: TRBJ1-1; v_gene: TRBV10-2; CDR3nt: TGCGCCAGCACCTGGGACAGGGGGCGCGGGACCACTGAAGCTTTCTTT; CDR3aa: CASTWDRGRGTTEAFF
abundance: medium-sized; d_gene: NA; j_gene: TRBJ2-7; v_gene: TRBV19; CDR3nt: TGTGCCAGTAGTCAATCTGGGCAGGGAACCTACGAGCAGTACTTC; CDR3aa: CASSQSGQGTYEQYF
abundance: many; d_gene: TRBD2; j_gene: TRBJ2-7; v_gene: TRBV5-1; CDR3nt: TGCGCCAGCAGAGAGGTGCCGGGCGGGGGGCCCTACGAGCAGTACTTC; CDR3aa: CASREVPGGGPYEQYF
abundance: many; d_gene: TRBD1; j_gene: TRBJ1-1; v_gene: TRBV6-5; CDR3nt: TGTGCCAGCAGGGAAGACAGGGGGACTGAAGCTTTCTTT; CDR3aa: CASREDRGTEAFF
abundance: NA; d_gene: NA; j_gene: TRBJ2-6; v_gene: TRBV7-9; CDR3nt: TGTGCCAGCAGCTTTGTGGTGGGCGCTGGGGTTAGCGAGCTGACTTTC; CDR3aa: CASSFVVGAGVSELTF
abundance: NA; d_gene: NA; j_gene: TRBJ1-6; v_gene: TRBV12-3/TRBV12-4; CDR3nt: TGCGCCAGCACATGGAAGTATAATTCACCCCTCCACTTT; CDR3aa: CASTWKYNSPLHF
abundance: NA; d_gene: NA; j_gene: TRBJ1-1; v_gene: TRBV2; CDR3nt: TGTGCCAGCAGTTTACAGGGTTTCACTGAAGCTTTCTTT; CDR3aa: CASSLQGFTEAFF
abundance: few; d_gene: TRBD1; j_gene: TRBJ1-1; v_gene: TRBV19; CDR3nt: TGTGCCAGTAGTCCTCGACAGGGAGCTGAAGCTTTCTTT; CDR3aa: CASSPRQGAEAFF
abundance: many; d_gene: TRBD1; j_gene: TRBJ2-1; v_gene: TRBV7-6; CDR3nt: TGTGCCAGCAGCTCTGGTGTGGGACAGTTTTACAATGAGCAGTTCTTC; CDR3aa: CASSSGVGQFYNEQFF
abundance: NA; d_gene: TRBD1; j_gene: TRBJ1-2; v_gene: TRBV25-1; CDR3nt: TGTGCCAGCAGTGAATCTGACAGGGGCTATGGCTACACCTTC; CDR3aa: CASSESDRGYGYTF
abundance: NA; d_gene: TRBD1; j_gene: TRBJ1-5; v_gene: TRBV15; CDR3nt: TGTGCCACCAGCCTCGGGACAGGCAAAAATCAGCCCCAGCATTTT; CDR3aa: CATSLGTGKNQPQHF